This T cell receptor beta chain was sequenced during a study of T cell responses to AZD1222 COVID-19 vaccine. Clones were read by immunoSEQ multiplex PCR, and TCRdb kept only the in-frame ones, dropping some. This table holds 100,000 to 130,000 clones, about 89% found once. Concerning this clone: Its antigen is unidentified.

Germline CDR1 reads MNHEY; CDR2 reads SMNVEV (reference sequence). Unmatched junction bases numbered 8, after V lost 5 bases and J lost 2 bases. The CDR3 length is 16 residues. Broader study findings: Mapped onto spike, vaccine-associated CD4 TCRs spanned it and were dominant at 160-218 and 743-854. Rises in breadth and depth of Spike-specific TCRs came after two AZD1222 doses. Reports say nearly half of spike-specific TCRs go after unmutated variant regions. Among those given AZD1222, only 6 or 7 were seropositive at baseline.

This chain connects TRBV27 to TRBJ1-5, with 8 bases fitting TRBD1. This sequence was found in an adult in good health. The specimen comprised peripheral blood, sampled on day 0 of AZD1222 vaccination. The CDR3 DNA reads as TGTGCCAGCAGTCCCCGGACAGGGTCGGGCAATCAGCCCCAGCATTTT. Protein sequence: CASSPRTGSGNQPQHF.